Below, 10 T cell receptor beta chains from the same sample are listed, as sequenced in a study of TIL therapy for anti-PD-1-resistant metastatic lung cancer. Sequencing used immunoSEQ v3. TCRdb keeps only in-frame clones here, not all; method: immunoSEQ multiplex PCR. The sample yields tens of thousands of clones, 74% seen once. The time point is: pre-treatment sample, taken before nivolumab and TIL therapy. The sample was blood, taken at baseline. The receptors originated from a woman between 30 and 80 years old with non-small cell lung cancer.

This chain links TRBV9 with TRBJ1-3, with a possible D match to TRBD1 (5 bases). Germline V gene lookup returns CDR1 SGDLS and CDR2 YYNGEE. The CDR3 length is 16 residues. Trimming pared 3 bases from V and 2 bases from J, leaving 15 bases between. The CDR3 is CASSADPRGTGNTIYF. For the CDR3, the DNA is TGTGCCAGCAGCGCGGACCCCCGGGGGACTGGAAACACCATATATTTT. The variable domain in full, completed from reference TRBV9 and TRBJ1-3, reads DSGVTQTPKHLITATGQRVTLRCSPRSGDLSVYWYQQSLDQGLQFLIQYYNGEERAKGNILERFSAQQFPDLHSELNLSSLELGDSALYFCASSADPRGTGNTIYFGEGSWLTVV.

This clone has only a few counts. This CDR3 is CAISVVGAYGYTF. CDR3 nucleotides: TGTGCCATCAGTGTTGTCGGGGCCTATGGCTACACCTTC. The J gene is TRBJ1-2, the V gene TRBV10-3; D perhaps matches TRBD1 (5 bases). Looked up from germline, CDR1 is ENHRY and CDR2 is SYGVKD. V was pared by 4 bases and J by 4 bases, with 10 bases between. The CDR3 has 13 amino acids.

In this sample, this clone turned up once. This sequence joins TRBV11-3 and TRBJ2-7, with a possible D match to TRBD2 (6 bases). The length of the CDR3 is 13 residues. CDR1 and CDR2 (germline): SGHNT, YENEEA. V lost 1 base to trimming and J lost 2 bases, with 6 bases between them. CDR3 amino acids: CASSLGEAYEQYF. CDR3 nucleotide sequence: TGTGCCAGCAGCTTAGGGGAGGCCTACGAGCAGTACTTC.

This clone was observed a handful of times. The CDR3 region has the DNA TGTGCCAGCAGCTTAGTCGCCTTCTCTGGAAACACCATATATTTT. Its translation: CASSLVAFSGNTIYF. The chain joins TRBV7-8 to TRBJ1-3; D call uncertain. The CDR3 loop spans 15 amino acids. CDR1 is SGHVS and CDR2 is FQNEAQ in the germline V gene. V was clipped by 1 base and J by 0 bases, with 7 bases between them.

Here the CDR3 reads CASSRALSPTDTQYF. In nucleotides, the CDR3 is TGTGCCAGCAGCCGAGCGCTCTCCCCCACAGATACGCAGTATTTT. The chain recombines TRBV7-2 with TRBJ2-3; D remains ambiguous. Germline V lookup: CDR1 SGHTA, CDR2 FQGNSA. This CDR3 region has 15 residues. V lost 5 bases and J 2 bases, leaving 14 bases between the germline ends.

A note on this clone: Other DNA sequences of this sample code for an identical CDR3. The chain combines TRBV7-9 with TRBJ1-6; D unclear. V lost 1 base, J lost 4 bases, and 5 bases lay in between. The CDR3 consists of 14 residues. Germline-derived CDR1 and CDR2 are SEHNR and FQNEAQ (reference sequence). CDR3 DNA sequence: TGTGCCAGCAGCTTAGAACAATATAATTCACCCCTCCACTTT. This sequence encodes CASSLEQYNSPLHF.

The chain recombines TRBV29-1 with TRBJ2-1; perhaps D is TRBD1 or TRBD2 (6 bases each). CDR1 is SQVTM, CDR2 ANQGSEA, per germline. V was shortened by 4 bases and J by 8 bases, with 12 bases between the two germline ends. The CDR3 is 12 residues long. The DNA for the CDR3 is TGCAGCGTTGTGGTCGGGGGCGATGAGCAGTTCTTC. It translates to CSVVVGGDEQFF.

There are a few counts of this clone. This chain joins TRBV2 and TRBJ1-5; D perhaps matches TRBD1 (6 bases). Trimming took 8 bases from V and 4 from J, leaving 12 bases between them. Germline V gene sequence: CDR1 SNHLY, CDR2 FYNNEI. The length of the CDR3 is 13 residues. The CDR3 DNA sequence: TGTGCCAGCGTACGGACAGTGAATCAGCCCCAGCATTTT. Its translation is CASVRTVNQPQHF.

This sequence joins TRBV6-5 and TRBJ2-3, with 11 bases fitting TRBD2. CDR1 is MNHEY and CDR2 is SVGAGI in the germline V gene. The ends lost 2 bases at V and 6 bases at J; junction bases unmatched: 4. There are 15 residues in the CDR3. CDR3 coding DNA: TGTGCCAGCAGTTACATACTAGCGGGAGTGGATACGCAGTATTTT. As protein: CASSYILAGVDTQYF.

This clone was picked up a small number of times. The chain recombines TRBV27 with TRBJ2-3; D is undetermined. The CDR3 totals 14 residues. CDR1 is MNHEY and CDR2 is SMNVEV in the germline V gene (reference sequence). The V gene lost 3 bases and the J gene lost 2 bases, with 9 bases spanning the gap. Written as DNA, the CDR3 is TGTGCCAGCAGTTTGGGGTGGTTCACAGATACGCAGTATTTT. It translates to CASSLGWFTDTQYF.